These 27 T cell receptor beta chains came from one sample sequenced in a study of identical twins. Via MiXCR, TCRdb re-called the 5' RACE reads, giving one row per CDR3 protein. The table includes some 460,000 distinct CDR3 sequences, 12% to 15% detected once. These same records also appear under a second study, on yellow fever vaccine responses in identical twins.

Material: CD4+ T cells sorted from blood. The source is a woman younger than 35 in good health.

This clonotype was observed many times. The J gene is TRBJ2-5, the V gene TRBV4-1; weak D call: TRBD2 (5 bases). The CDR3 runs to 14 residues. CDR1 MGHRA and CDR2 YSYEKL come from the germline V gene. V was cut by 2 bases and J by 5 bases, with 12 bases left in between. DNA for the CDR3: TGCGCCAGCAGCCAATTCCGACTATACGAGACCCAGTACTTC. Its translation is CASSQFRLYETQYF.

V usage is TRBV11-2 and J usage is TRBJ1-2; D not resolved. The CDR3 runs 14 residues. The germline CDR1 and CDR2 sequences are SGHAT and FQNNGV. Trimming pared 1 base from V and 4 bases from J, leaving 10 bases between. The CDR3 sequence: CASSLGLSAYGYTF. The CDR3 DNA reads as TGTGCCAGCAGCTTAGGACTGTCGGCCTATGGCTACACCTTC.

This clonotype was recorded a few times. The J gene is TRBJ2-7, the V gene TRBV11-2; the D gene is possibly TRBD1 (5 bases). Germline CDR1 is SGHAT and CDR2 is FQNNGV. Deletions cut 4 bases from V and 2 bases from J, with 12 bases between. The CDR3 is 14 residues long. The CDR3, as DNA: TGTGCCAGCAGCTCCCTCCAGGGTCCCTACGAGCAGTACTTC. It is translated as CASSSLQGPYEQYF.

The chain is built from TRBV4-3 and TRBJ2-7, with D possibly matching TRBD2 (6 bases). V lost 3 bases and J lost 3, with 15 bases in between. Germline CDR1 and CDR2: LGHNA and YSLEER. The CDR3 runs 15 residues. CDR3 nucleotides: TGCGCCAGCAGCCAGGACACCGGGACTGGCTACGAGCAGTACTTC. Translated, it gives CASSQDTGTGYEQYF.

This clonotype was observed a few times. The chain is built from TRBV20-1 and TRBJ2-7; 9 nucleotides agree with TRBD1. Germline CDR1 DFQATT, CDR2 SNEGSKA (reference sequence). With V trimmed by 6 bases and J by 2 bases, 5 bases remained unmatched. The CDR3 covers 13 residues. The CDR3 DNA follows: TGCAGTGCGTGGACAGGGGTGGCCTACGAGCAGTACTTC. Its protein product is CSAWTGVAYEQYF.

This clonotype has only a few counts. The chain recombines TRBV10-3 with TRBJ2-5; D gene ambiguous. The germline V and J ends were trimmed by 3 bases and 2 bases, with 13 bases remaining between them. This CDR3 has 15 amino acids. Germline V gene lookup returns CDR1 ENHRY and CDR2 SYGVKD. CDR3 sequence: CAISDSFVEQETQYF. The CDR3 nucleotides are TGTGCCATCAGTGATTCCTTTGTGGAGCAAGAGACCCAGTACTTC.

This clonotype came up a few times. The chain carries TRBV4-3 and TRBJ2-7; D is unclear. The CDR3 is 17 residues long. Per germline, CDR1 LGHNA and CDR2 YSLEER. V was shortened by 0 bases and J by 0 bases, with 15 bases between the two germline ends. The CDR3 bases are TGCGCCAGCAGCCAAGATCCCCCAGGAGCGACCTCCTACGAGCAGTACTTC. Amino acid sequence: CASSQDPPGATSYEQYF.

The V and J genes are TRBV7-2 and TRBJ2-5, with TRBD1 matching 8 bases. Germline CDR1 is SGHTA and CDR2 is FQGNSA. There are 14 residues in the CDR3. Trimming took 4 bases from V and 2 from J; bases not matched to a gene: 3. The CDR3 loop reads CASSSDREQETQYF. CDR3 in DNA: TGTGCCAGCAGCTCGGACAGGGAACAAGAGACCCAGTACTTC.

V usage is TRBV15 and J usage is TRBJ2-6; 9 nucleotides agree with TRBD1. Trimming removed 7 bases from V and 0 bases from J; junction bases left unmatched: 7. The CDR3 length is 17 residues. Germline CDR1 reads LNHNV; CDR2 reads YYDKDF (reference sequence). The CDR3 here is CATTLGTGFSGANVLTF. For the CDR3, the DNA is TGTGCCACCACCCTAGGGACAGGGTTCTCTGGGGCCAACGTCCTGACTTTC.

The gene calls are TRBV6-2 or TRBV6-3 and TRBJ2-3; TRBD1 agrees at 7 bases. CDR1 is MNHEY, CDR2 SVGEGT, per germline. V lost 10 bases, J lost 0 bases, and 4 bases stayed unmatched. This CDR3 has 13 amino acids. The CDR3 DNA follows: TGTGCCACCTCGACAGGGAGCACAGATACGCAGTATTTT. Its protein product is CATSTGSTDTQYF.

V and J are TRBV18 and TRBJ2-7, with 8 bases that match TRBD2. The CDR3 covers 16 residues. Per germline, CDR1 KGHSH and CDR2 LQKENI. J gave up 1 base and V 4 bases, and 9 bases lay outside the gene matches. The CDR3 reads CASSQNPGGRSYEQYF. For the CDR3, the DNA is TGTGCCAGCTCACAGAACCCGGGAGGGCGGTCCTACGAGCAGTACTTC.

The chain uses TRBV20-1 and TRBJ2-7, with a weak D call TRBD2 (5 bases). Germline V CDR1 and CDR2: DFQATT, SNEGSKA (reference sequence). Trimming cost V 3 bases and J 4 bases, with 16 bases left between them. The CDR3 is 14 residues long. The CDR3 sequence is CSARDGGRLYEQYF. CDR3 DNA: TGCAGTGCTAGGGATGGCGGCAGACTATACGAGCAGTACTTC.

The gene calls are TRBV7-3 and TRBJ2-2; D remains ambiguous. CDR1 SGHTA and CDR2 FQGTGA come from the germline V gene. The CDR3 spans 16 residues. Trimming took 2 bases from V and 0 from J, leaving 10 bases between them. The CDR3 spells CASSLRRIPNTGELFF. CDR3 sequence (DNA): TGTGCCAGCAGCTTACGCAGGATACCGAACACCGGGGAGCTGTTTTTT.

This clonotype was seen more than once but under ten times. The V call is TRBV28, the J call TRBJ2-1; maybe TRBD2 (6 bases). Deletions cut 4 bases from V and 8 bases from J, with 12 bases between. The CDR3 sequence is 13 residues long. Germline V gives CDR1 MDHEN, CDR2 SYDVKM. The CDR3 DNA reads TGTGCCAGCAGTTCTCAGGGACTCTATGAGCAGTTCTTC. It translates to CASSSQGLYEQFF.

This clonotype has at least ten counts. The chain links TRBV20-1 to TRBJ2-7, with D tentatively TRBD2 (6 bases). Germline V CDR1 and CDR2: DFQATT, SNEGSKA (reference sequence). The CDR3 runs 13 residues. Trimming took 1 base from V and 3 from J, leaving 10 bases between them. Here the CDR3 DNA reads TGCAGTGCTAGAGCTGGGGGGAGCTACGAGCAGTACTTC. Translating it yields CSARAGGSYEQYF.

This clonotype was counted a few times. This chain links TRBV3-1 with TRBJ2-2; D call uncertain. This CDR3 has 14 amino acids. V gave up 4 bases and J gave up 3 bases, with 9 bases separating them. Looked up from germline, CDR1 is LGHDT and CDR2 is YNNKEL (reference sequence). In nucleotides, the CDR3 is TGTGCCAGCAGCCCCCCTGGGGACACCGGGGAGCTGTTTTTT. Translation: CASSPPGDTGELFF.

The genes are TRBV7-2 and TRBJ1-6; D unresolved. Looked up from germline, CDR1 is SGHTA and CDR2 is FQGNSA. The V end lost 2 bases, the J end lost 7 bases, and 12 bases lay between the germline ends. The CDR3 extends over 15 amino acids. In nucleotides, the CDR3 is TGTGCCAGCAGCTTAAACGGGTTGACGAATTCACCCCTCCACTTT. This gives the protein CASSLNGLTNSPLHF.

The chain carries TRBV20-1 and TRBJ2-7; 10 bases align to TRBD2. Losses at the gene ends were 6 bases for V and 6 bases for J; bases not matched to a gene: 17. Germline loops: CDR1 DFQATT, CDR2 SNEGSKA (reference sequence). This CDR3 is built from 16 residues. CDR3 DNA: TGCAGTGCGCCAGGGGAATCTAGCGGGGGATCGCGCGAGCAGTACTTC. It encodes CSAPGESSGGSREQYF.

The chain carries TRBV11-1 and TRBJ2-6, with 7 bases lining up with TRBD1. The germline V gene has CDR1 SGHAT and CDR2 FQDESV (reference sequence). The V and J ends lost 5 bases and 0 bases, in that order; junction bases with no gene match: 10. The CDR3 has 18 amino acids. The DNA for the CDR3 is TGTGCCAGCAGCCAACGGACAGGCCCTTCCTCTGGGGCCAACGTCCTGACTTTC. It is translated as CASSQRTGPSSGANVLTF. Drawing the rest from reference TRBV11-1 and TRBJ2-6, the complete variable domain is EAEVAQSPRYKITEKSQAVAFWCDPISGHATLYWYRQILGQGPELLVQFQDESVVDDSQLPKDRFSAERLKGVDSTLKIQPAELGDSAMYLCASSQRTGPSSGANVLTFGAGSRLTVL.

As concerns this clonotype: The CDR3 does not end in the conserved phenylalanine or tryptophan, so this is likely a read error. The DNA is omitted, as the CDR3 cannot be located on it reliably, and the CDR3 follows TCRdb's listing. V and J are TRBV7-2 and TRBJ2-4; TRBD1 reflects the table's D call only, with no check against the DNA. Germline V gives CDR1 SGHTA, CDR2 FQGNSA. The CDR3 contains 13 residues when both ends are counted. The CDR3 spells CASSLAFDRGPVL.

This clonotype was observed a handful of times. V is TRBV20-1 and J is TRBJ2-7; 13 nucleotides line up with TRBD2. The CDR3 has 15 residues. V shed 6 bases, J shed 5 bases, and the junction held 10 bases outside the gene matches. The germline gives CDR1 DFQATT, CDR2 SNEGSKA (reference sequence). The CDR3 bases are TGCAGTGCCCCCCCTCCGGGACTAGCGGGAAACGAGCAGTACTTC. It encodes CSAPPPGLAGNEQYF.

This clonotype was seen only a few times. The CDR3 reads CASSQESGYGYTF. The CDR3 DNA reads TGCGCCAGCAGCCAAGAGTCCGGTTATGGCTACACCTTC. The chain links TRBV4-1 to TRBJ1-2; D unresolved. With 0 bases removed from V and 5 bases from J, the gap between germline ends came to 7 bases. The CDR3 is made up of 13 amino acids. Looked up from germline, CDR1 is MGHRA and CDR2 is YSYEKL.

This chain connects TRBV12-3 or TRBV12-4 to TRBJ2-5; possibly TRBD1 for D (6 bases). Trimming shortened V by 9 bases and J by 3 bases, and 11 bases separated the two germline ends. The CDR3 contains 12 residues. The CDR3 DNA sequence: TGTGCCAGTCCGAAGGGGGAAGAGACCCAGTACTTC. Protein product: CASPKGEETQYF.

The chain is built from TRBV20-1 and TRBJ1-6, with D hard to call. CDR3 length: 15 residues. Trimming pared 6 bases from V and 8 bases from J, leaving 20 bases between. Germline values: CDR1 DFQATT, CDR2 SNEGSKA (reference sequence). CDR3 DNA: TGCAGTGCCAGCCCGGGGATCCCGAATTATTCACCCCTCCACTTT. Translation: CSASPGIPNYSPLHF.

This clonotype was seen a handful of times. The chain has TRBV29-1 and TRBJ2-7; 7 bases map to TRBD1. CDR3 length equals 12 residues. Per the germline V gene, CDR1 is SQVTM and CDR2 is ANQGSEA. V lost 4 bases to trimming and J lost 2 bases; unmatched junction nucleotides: 2. DNA for the CDR3: TGCAGCGTTGGGGGGACAGCCTACGAGCAGTACTTC. Encoded protein: CSVGGTAYEQYF.

The genes are TRBV30 and TRBJ2-3, with 7 bases identical to TRBD2. This CDR3 has 14 amino acids. Germline V lookup: CDR1 GTSNPN, CDR2 SVGIG (reference sequence). With 1 base clipped from V and 2 bases from J, the junction kept 3 bases outside the gene matches. CDR3 in amino acids: CAWSGLAVTDTQYF. In DNA, the CDR3 is TGTGCCTGGAGTGGTCTAGCGGTCACAGATACGCAGTATTTT.

This clonotype came up a few times. V is TRBV5-6 and J is TRBJ2-3; TRBD1 aligns across 12 bases. Per the germline V gene, CDR1 is SGHDT and CDR2 is YYEEEE. The ends lost 5 bases at V and 2 bases at J; junction bases unmatched: 12. The CDR3 sequence is 18 residues long. Written as DNA, the CDR3 is TGTGCCAGCAGTCCCGGGACAGGGGGCTCAAGACACACAGATACGCAGTATTTT. Encoded protein: CASSPGTGGSRHTDTQYF.